The clone carrying this T cell receptor beta chain was found once. The data were obtained in a study of cytomegalovirus exposure and HLA in healthy donors. CDR3 length equals 15 residues. Per the germline V gene, CDR1 is GTSNPN and CDR2 is SVGIG (reference sequence). V lost 5 bases and J 0 bases, leaving 14 bases between the germline ends. Only in-frame clones appear in the TCRdb table, and some are missing; sequencing was by immunoSEQ multiplex PCR. The data hold over 110,000 clones, with 70% to 90% observed a single time. The receptor was isolated from a man aged 18 to 29 in good health and CMV-seropositive. This chain uses TRBV30 with TRBJ1-5; D possibly corresponds to TRBD1 (5 bases). The sequenced sample consisted of PBMCs. The CDR3: CAWGPGVYSNQPQHF. The CDR3 DNA is TGTGCCTGGGGCCCGGGGGTTTATAGCAATCAGCCCCAGCATTTT.